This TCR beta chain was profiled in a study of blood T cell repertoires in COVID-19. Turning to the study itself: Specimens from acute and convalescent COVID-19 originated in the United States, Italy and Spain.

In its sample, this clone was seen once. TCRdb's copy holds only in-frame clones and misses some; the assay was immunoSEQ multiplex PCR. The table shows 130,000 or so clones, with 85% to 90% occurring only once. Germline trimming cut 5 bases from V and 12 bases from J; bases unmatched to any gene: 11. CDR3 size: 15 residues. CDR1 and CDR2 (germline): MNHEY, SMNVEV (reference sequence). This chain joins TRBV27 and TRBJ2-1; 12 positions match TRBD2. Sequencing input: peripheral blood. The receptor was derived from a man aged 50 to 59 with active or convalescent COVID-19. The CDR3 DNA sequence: TGTGCCAGCAGTACTGGACTAGCGGGGATGGATGGGCAGTTCTTC. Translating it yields CASSTGLAGMDGQFF.